This T cell receptor (beta chain) was identified during a study of cytomegalovirus exposure and HLA in healthy donors. Overall study results and limits: Most TCR sequences were seen very rarely across donors, but some public TCRs occurred in many. CMV antigen specificity was confirmed in vitro for three CMV-associated chains. Researchers catalogued some 160 TCR beta chains as cytomegalovirus-associated.

As regards this clone: Its cognate antigen is unknown.

Trimming removed 8 bases at V and 0 bases at J, with 17 bases between. Germline V gene data show CDR1 as SGHAT and CDR2 as FQNNGV. This CDR3 has 15 amino acids. Assay used: immunoSEQ multiplex PCR; TCRdb lists only in-frame clones, some missing. The sample has approximately 240,000 clones; around nine tenths are singletons. The donors were members of the roughly 120-subject validation cohort (separate from the approximately 670-subject first cohort). Sequencing was performed on PBMCs. This chain joins TRBV11-2 and TRBJ2-7; possible D gene TRBD1, 5 bases. This clonotype was obtained from a woman aged 18 to 35 in good health and CMV-seronegative. Here the CDR3 DNA reads TGTGCCAGCCAGGGTCCTCGGTTGGTCTCCTACGAGCAGTACTTC. Its protein product is CASQGPRLVSYEQYF.